The 12 T cell receptor beta chains listed next were all sequenced from one sample in a study of T-cell memory formation after mild COVID-19. TCRdb passed the 5' RACE reads through MiXCR, listing each CDR3 protein once. Of 250,000 or so distinct CDR3 sequences listed, more than 15% are singletons. The specimen was PBMCs or a T cell subset sorted from them (not recorded which). Source of these receptors: a man aged 18 to 29 who had mild COVID-19 (a few samples of this study predate the infection). Cell type and time point are not known.

The CDR3 region has the DNA TGTGCCAGTAAACAGGGAGATCAGCCCCAGCATTTT. Amino acid sequence: CASKQGDQPQHF. V is TRBV19 and J is TRBJ1-5; D is perhaps TRBD1 (6 bases). The CDR3 has 12 amino acids. Germline V gives CDR1 LNHDA, CDR2 SQIVND (reference sequence). Trimming pared 7 bases from V and 5 bases from J, leaving 9 bases between.

This clonotype was seen only a few times. The chain employs TRBV4-1 and TRBJ1-6; perhaps TRBD1 as D (5 bases). The V end lost 1 base, the J end lost 8 bases, and 15 bases lay between the germline ends. Germline V gives CDR1 MGHRA, CDR2 YSYEKL. The CDR3 runs to 16 residues. Here the CDR3 reads CASSQVLRGSHSPLHF. The CDR3 DNA reads TGCGCCAGCAGCCAAGTGCTGAGGGGATCTCATTCACCCCTCCACTTT.

Many counts were recorded for this clonotype. This chain connects TRBV28 to TRBJ2-3; 12 bases map to TRBD2. With V trimmed by 7 bases and J by 3 bases, 5 bases remained unmatched. This CDR3 is built from 15 residues. CDR1 is MDHEN, CDR2 SYDVKM, per germline. In DNA form, the CDR3 reads TGTGCCAGCACTAGCGGGGGGGTTGGGACAGATACGCAGTATTTT. This gives the protein CASTSGGVGTDTQYF.

The V gene is TRBV24-1, the J gene TRBJ1-5; D gene uncertain. V was cut by 4 bases and J by 1 base, with 13 bases left in between. Looked up from germline, CDR1 is KGHDR and CDR2 is SFDVKD. The CDR3 length is 16 residues. The CDR3 protein is CATSDPGEQSNQPQHF. As DNA, the CDR3 is TGTGCCACCAGTGACCCCGGGGAGCAGAGCAATCAGCCCCAGCATTTT.

This clonotype showed up just a few times. The V gene is TRBV20-1, the J gene TRBJ2-1; 10 nucleotides match TRBD1. CDR1 is DFQATT, CDR2 SNEGSKA, per germline (reference sequence). The CDR3 extends over 14 amino acids. Losses at the gene ends were 5 bases for V and 4 bases for J; bases not matched to a gene: 5. CDR3 amino acids: CSARRTGGYNEQFF. In DNA, the CDR3 is TGCAGTGCTCGCCGGACAGGGGGGTACAATGAGCAGTTCTTC.

In its sample, this clonotype was seen a few times. V gene TRBV2 combines with J gene TRBJ1-3; D is uncertain. V was clipped by 5 bases and J by 5 bases, with 10 bases between them. This CDR3 spans 13 amino acids. Germline CDR1 SNHLY, CDR2 FYNNEI. CDR3 sequence reads: CASSKGKRNTIYF. CDR3 nucleotide sequence: TGTGCCAGCAGTAAAGGGAAGAGAAACACCATATATTTT.

The chain combines TRBV5-4 with TRBJ2-3; 7 bases map to TRBD1. This CDR3 has 16 amino acids. Per germline, CDR1 SGHNT and CDR2 YYREEE (reference sequence). V trimming: 4 bases; J trimming: 0 bases; junction bases outside the gene matches: 8. DNA of the CDR3: TGTGCCAGCAGCCGGCCGGGACAGCGGAGCACAGATACGCAGTATTTT. Its translation is CASSRPGQRSTDTQYF.

This clonotype was counted between two and nine times. V and J are TRBV12-3 or TRBV12-4 and TRBJ2-2; D is unclear. The CDR3 has 18 amino acids. V was clipped by 1 base and J by 0 bases, with 15 bases between them. The CDR3 coding sequence is TGTGCCAGCAGTTTAGTCCGAGAAAGGATAACGAACACCGGGGAGCTGTTTTTT. This sequence encodes CASSLVRERITNTGELFF.

This clonotype was recorded a few times. The V and J genes are TRBV12-3 or TRBV12-4 and TRBJ2-7; weak D call: TRBD2 (6 bases). This CDR3 spans 13 amino acids. V dropped 7 bases and J dropped 4 bases, with 14 bases sitting between them. CDR3 DNA: TGTGCCAGCACCTATTGGGGGGTATACGAGCAGTACTTC. This encodes CASTYWGVYEQYF.

The chain combines TRBV4-3 with TRBJ2-3, with TRBD1 matching 8 bases. V trimming: 7 bases; J trimming: 0 bases; junction bases outside the gene matches: 9. The CDR3 loop spans 16 amino acids. The germline CDR1 and CDR2 sequences are LGHNA and YSLEER. In DNA, the CDR3 is TGCGCCAGCAACAACCCAGGACAGGGTAGCACAGATACGCAGTATTTT. Its translation: CASNNPGQGSTDTQYF.

The chain combines TRBV10-3 with TRBJ2-5, with 11 bases fitting TRBD2. Germline V CDR1 and CDR2: ENHRY, SYGVKD. CDR3 length: 16 residues. Losses at the gene ends were 1 base for V and 2 bases for J; bases not matched to a gene: 3. The CDR3 sequence is CAISEWLAGGQETQYF. The CDR3 DNA follows: TGTGCCATCAGTGAGTGGCTAGCGGGGGGACAAGAGACCCAGTACTTC.

The chain joins TRBV4-1 to TRBJ1-2; D remains ambiguous. Trimming took off 0 bases at V and 3 bases at J, with 17 bases between the two ends. Germline V gene lookup returns CDR1 MGHRA and CDR2 YSYEKL. The CDR3 has 17 amino acids. CDR3: CASSQDLGELGDYGYTF. The DNA for the CDR3 is TGCGCCAGCAGCCAAGACCTCGGGGAATTGGGAGACTATGGCTACACCTTC.